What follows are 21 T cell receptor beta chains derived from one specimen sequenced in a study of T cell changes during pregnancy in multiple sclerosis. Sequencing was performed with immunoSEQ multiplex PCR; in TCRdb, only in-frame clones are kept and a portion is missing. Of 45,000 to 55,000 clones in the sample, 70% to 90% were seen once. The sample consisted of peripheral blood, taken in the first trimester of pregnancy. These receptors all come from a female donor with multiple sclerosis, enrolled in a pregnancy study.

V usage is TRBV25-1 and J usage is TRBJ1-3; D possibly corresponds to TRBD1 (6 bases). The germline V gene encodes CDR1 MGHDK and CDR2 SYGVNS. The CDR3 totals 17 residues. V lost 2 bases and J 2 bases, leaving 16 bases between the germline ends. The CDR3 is CASSELPGVSPGNTIYF. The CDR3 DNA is TGTGCCAGCAGTGAACTTCCAGGGGTGAGTCCTGGAAACACCATATATTTT.

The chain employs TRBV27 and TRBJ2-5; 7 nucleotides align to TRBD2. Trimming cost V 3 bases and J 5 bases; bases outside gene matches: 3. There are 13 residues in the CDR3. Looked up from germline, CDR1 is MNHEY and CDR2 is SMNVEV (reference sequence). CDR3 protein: CASSFSGSETQYF. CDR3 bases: TGTGCCAGCAGTTTTAGCGGGTCGGAGACCCAGTACTTC.

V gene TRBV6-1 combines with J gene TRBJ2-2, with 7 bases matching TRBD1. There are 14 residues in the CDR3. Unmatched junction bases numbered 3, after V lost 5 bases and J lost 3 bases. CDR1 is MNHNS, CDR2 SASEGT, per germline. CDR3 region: CASSWQGDTGELFF. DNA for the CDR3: TGTGCCAGCAGTTGGCAGGGGGACACCGGGGAGCTGTTTTTT.

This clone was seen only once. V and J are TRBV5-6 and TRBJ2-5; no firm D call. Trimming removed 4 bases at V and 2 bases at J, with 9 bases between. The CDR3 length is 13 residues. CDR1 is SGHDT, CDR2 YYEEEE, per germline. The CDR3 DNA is TGTGCCAGCAGCCTTGGGCCTCAAGAGACCCAGTACTTC. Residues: CASSLGPQETQYF.

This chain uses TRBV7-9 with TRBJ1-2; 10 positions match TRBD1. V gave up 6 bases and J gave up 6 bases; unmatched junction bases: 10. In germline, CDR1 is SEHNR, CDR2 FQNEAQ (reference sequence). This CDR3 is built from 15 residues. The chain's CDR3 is CASSSGTGELNGYTF. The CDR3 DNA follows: TGTGCCAGCAGTTCTGGGACAGGGGAATTAAATGGCTACACCTTC.

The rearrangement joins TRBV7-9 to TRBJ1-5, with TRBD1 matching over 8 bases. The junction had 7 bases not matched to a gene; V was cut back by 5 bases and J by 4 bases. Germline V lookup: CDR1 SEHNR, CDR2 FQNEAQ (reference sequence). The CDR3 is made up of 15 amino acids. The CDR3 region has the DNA TGTGCCAGCAGCCCGCAGACAGGGGAAAATCAGCCCCAGCATTTT. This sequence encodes CASSPQTGENQPQHF. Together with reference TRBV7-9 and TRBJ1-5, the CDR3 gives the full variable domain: DTGVSQNPRHKITKRGQNVTFRCDPISEHNRLYWYRQTLGQGPEFLTYFQNEAQLEKSRLLSDRFSAERPKGSFSTLEIQRTEQGDSAMYLCASSPQTGENQPQHFGDGTRLSIL.

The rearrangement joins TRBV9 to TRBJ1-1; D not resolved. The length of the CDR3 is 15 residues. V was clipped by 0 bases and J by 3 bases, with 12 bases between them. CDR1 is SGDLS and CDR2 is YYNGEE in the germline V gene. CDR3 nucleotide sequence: TGTGCCAGCAGCGTAGCACCGGGGTTGGACACTGAAGCTTTCTTT. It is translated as CASSVAPGLDTEAFF. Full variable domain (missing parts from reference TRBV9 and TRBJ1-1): DSGVTQTPKHLITATGQRVTLRCSPRSGDLSVYWYQQSLDQGLQFLIQYYNGEERAKGNILERFSAQQFPDLHSELNLSSLELGDSALYFCASSVAPGLDTEAFFGQGTRLTVV.

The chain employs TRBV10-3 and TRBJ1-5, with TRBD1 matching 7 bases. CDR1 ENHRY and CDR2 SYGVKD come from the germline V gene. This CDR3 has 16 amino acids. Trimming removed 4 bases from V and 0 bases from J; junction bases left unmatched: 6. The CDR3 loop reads CAISGGPGGSNQPQHF. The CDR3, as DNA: TGTGCCATCAGTGGGGGGCCAGGGGGTAGCAATCAGCCCCAGCATTTT.

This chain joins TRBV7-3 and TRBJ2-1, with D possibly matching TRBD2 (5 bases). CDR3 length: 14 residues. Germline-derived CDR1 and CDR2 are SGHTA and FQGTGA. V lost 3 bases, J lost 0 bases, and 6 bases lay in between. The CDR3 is CASSLAGSYNEQFF. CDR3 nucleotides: TGTGCCAGCAGCTTGGCGGGCTCCTACAATGAGCAGTTCTTC.

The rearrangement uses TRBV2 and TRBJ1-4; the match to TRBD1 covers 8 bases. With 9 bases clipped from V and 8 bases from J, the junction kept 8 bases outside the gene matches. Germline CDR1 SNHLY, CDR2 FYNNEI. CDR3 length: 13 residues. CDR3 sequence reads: CARRTGKTEKLFF. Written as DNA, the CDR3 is TGTGCCAGAAGGACAGGGAAGACAGAAAAACTGTTTTTT. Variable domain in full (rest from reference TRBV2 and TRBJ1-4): EPEVTQTPSHQVTQMGQEVILRCVPISNHLYFYWYRQILGQKVEFLVSFYNNEISEKSEIFDDQFSVERPDGSNFTLKIRSTKLEDSAMYFCARRTGKTEKLFFGSGTQLSVL.

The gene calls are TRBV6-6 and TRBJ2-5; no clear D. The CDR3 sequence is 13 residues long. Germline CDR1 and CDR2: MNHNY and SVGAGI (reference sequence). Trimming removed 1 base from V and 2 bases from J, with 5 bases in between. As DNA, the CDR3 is TGTGCCAGCAGTTACTGGCAGCAAGAGACCCAGTACTTC. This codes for CASSYWQQETQYF.

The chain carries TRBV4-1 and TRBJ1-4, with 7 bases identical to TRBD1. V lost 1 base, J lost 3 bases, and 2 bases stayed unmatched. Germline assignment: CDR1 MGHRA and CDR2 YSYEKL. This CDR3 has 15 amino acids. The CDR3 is CASSQVGTANEKLFF. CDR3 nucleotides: TGCGCCAGCAGCCAAGTCGGGACAGCTAATGAAAAACTGTTTTTT.

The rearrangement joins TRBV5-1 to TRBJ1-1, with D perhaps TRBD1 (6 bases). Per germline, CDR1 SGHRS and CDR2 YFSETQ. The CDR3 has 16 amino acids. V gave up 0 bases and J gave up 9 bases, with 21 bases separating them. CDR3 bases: TGCGCCAGCAGCTTGGTCACCGCTTCGACAGGCCCTCAAGCTTTCTTT. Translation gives CASSLVTASTGPQAFF.

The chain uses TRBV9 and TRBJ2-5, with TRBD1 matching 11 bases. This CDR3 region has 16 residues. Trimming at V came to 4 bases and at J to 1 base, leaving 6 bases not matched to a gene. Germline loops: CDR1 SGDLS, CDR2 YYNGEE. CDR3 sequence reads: CASSLSGTGGQETQYF. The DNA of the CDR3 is TGTGCCAGCAGCCTCTCCGGGACAGGGGGCCAAGAGACCCAGTACTTC.

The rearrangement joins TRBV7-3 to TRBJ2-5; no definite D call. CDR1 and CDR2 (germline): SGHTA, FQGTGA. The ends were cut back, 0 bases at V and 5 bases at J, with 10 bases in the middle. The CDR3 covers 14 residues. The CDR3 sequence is CASSLTSSQETQYF. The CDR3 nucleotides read TGTGCCAGCAGCTTAACGTCTTCGCAGGAGACCCAGTACTTC.

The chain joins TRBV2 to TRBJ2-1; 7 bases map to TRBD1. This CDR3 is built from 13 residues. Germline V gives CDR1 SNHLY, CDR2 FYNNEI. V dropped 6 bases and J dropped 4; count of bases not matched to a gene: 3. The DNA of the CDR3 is TGTGCCAGCAGCCGGGACAGTTACAATGAGCAGTTCTTC. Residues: CASSRDSYNEQFF.

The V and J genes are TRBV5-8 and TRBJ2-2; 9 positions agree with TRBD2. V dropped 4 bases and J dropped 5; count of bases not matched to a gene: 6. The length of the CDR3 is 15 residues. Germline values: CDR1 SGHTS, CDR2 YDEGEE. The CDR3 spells CASSRGSGGTGELFF. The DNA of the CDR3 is TGTGCCAGCAGCCGAGGTAGCGGGGGTACCGGGGAGCTGTTTTTT.

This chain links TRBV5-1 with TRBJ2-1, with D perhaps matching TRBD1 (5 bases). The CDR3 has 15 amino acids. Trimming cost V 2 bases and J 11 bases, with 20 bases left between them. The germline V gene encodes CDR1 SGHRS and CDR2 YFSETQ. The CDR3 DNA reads TGCGCCAGCAGCTTCGATACAGGAATTGGGCGAAAGCAGTTCTTC. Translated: CASSFDTGIGRKQFF.

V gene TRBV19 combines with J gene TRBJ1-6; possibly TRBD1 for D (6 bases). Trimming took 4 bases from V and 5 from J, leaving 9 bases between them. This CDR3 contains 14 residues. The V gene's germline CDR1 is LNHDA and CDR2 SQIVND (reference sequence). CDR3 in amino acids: CASSKGGNNSPLHF. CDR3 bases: TGTGCCAGTAGTAAAGGGGGAAATAATTCACCCCTCCACTTT. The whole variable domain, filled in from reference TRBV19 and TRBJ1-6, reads DGGITQSPKYLFRKEGQNVTLSCEQNLNHDAMYWYRQDPGQGLRLIYYSQIVNDFQKGDIAEGYSVSREKKESFPLTVTSAQKNPTAFYLCASSKGGNNSPLHFGNGTRLTVT.

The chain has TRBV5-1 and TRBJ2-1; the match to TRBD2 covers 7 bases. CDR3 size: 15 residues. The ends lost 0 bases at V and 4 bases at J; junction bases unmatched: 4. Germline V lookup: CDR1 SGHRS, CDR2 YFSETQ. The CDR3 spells CASSLVSSGYNEQFF. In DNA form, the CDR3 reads TGCGCCAGCAGCTTGGTTTCTAGCGGTTACAATGAGCAGTTCTTC.

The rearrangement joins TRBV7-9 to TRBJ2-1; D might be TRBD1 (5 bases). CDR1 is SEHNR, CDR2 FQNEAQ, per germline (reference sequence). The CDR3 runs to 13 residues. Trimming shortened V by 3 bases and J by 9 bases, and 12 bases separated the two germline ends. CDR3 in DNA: TGTGCCAGCAGCTTTCCCTCCGACAGTGAGCAGTTCTTC. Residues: CASSFPSDSEQFF.